The next 4 T cell receptor beta chains were all read from a single sample in a study of shared clonotypes between healthy human individuals. The repertoire was sequenced with immunoSEQ multiplex PCR; TCRdb's copy has only in-frame clones and lacks some. The table records roughly 2,000,000 clones, around 93% of them present only once. The naive CD8 population came from CD45RO-negative cells selected for CCR7, without terminally differentiated effector memory CD45RA+ cells. Specimen: naive CD8+ T cells from PBMCs. All receptors derive from a young man in good health. Some clones in this sample may be carry-over from other donors' samples.

This chain uses TRBV10-3 with TRBJ2-7, with 11 positions matching TRBD2. The V and J ends lost 0 bases and 2 bases, in that order; junction bases with no gene match: 6. CDR1 and CDR2 (germline): ENHRY, SYGVKD. The CDR3 is 17 amino acids. CDR3 sequence: CAISESVAGGPAYEQYF. Here the CDR3 DNA reads TGTGCCATCAGTGAGTCGGTAGCGGGAGGGCCAGCCTACGAGCAGTACTTC.

The rearrangement joins TRBV27 to TRBJ2-1, with 11 bases identical to TRBD1. This CDR3 has 16 residues. In germline, CDR1 is MNHEY, CDR2 SMNVEV (reference sequence). Trimming at V came to 2 bases and at J to 7 bases, leaving 7 bases not matched to a gene. CDR3: CASSLLPGQGGNEQFF. CDR3 DNA sequence: TGTGCCAGCAGTTTACTTCCGGGACAGGGGGGGAATGAGCAGTTCTTC.

The chain has TRBV13 and TRBJ2-3; TRBD2 agrees at 14 bases. The CDR3 runs to 16 residues. Trimming cost V 5 bases and J 5 bases; bases outside gene matches: 6. The germline gives CDR1 PRHDT, CDR2 FYEKMQ (reference sequence). CDR3 nucleotide sequence: TGTGCCAGCAGCCAGGGACTAGCGGGAGCAGTAGATACGCAGTATTTT. As protein: CASSQGLAGAVDTQYF.

The chain recombines TRBV6-5 with TRBJ2-5, with D possibly called TRBD1 or TRBD2 (5 bases each). Germline V gives CDR1 MNHEY, CDR2 SVGAGI. V lost 0 bases and J 5 bases, leaving 16 bases between the germline ends. CDR3 length equals 16 residues. CDR3 nucleotide sequence: TGTGCCAGCAGTTACTCGAGGATACGGTGGGGGGAGACCCAGTACTTC. Its translation is CASSYSRIRWGETQYF.